This TCR beta chain comes out of a study of blood T cell repertoires in COVID-19. Study context: COVID-19 samples, acute and convalescent, were from the United States, Italy and Spain. From T cells, B-cell-depleted T cells, or PBMCs came the material, which was cDNA or gDNA.

TCRdb keeps only in-frame clones here, not all; method: immunoSEQ multiplex PCR. The sample lists some 250,000 clones, about three quarters seen once, with about 3% in the top ten. Trimming removed 5 bases from V and 6 bases from J; junction bases left unmatched: 9. Germline CDR1 reads SEHNR; CDR2 reads FQNEAQ (reference sequence). The CDR3 is 15 residues long. The chain is built from TRBV7-9 and TRBJ2-4, with 8 nucleotides matching TRBD1. Sequencing was performed on peripheral blood. The sequence was collected from a woman older than 75 with acute or convalescent COVID-19. The CDR3 nucleotides are TGTGCCAGCAGCCCTCGGACAGGGACTGGAAACATTCAGTACTTC. Protein product: CASSPRTGTGNIQYF.